The clone carrying this T cell receptor beta chain was found many times. The antigen is undetermined. The read stops 3 residues short of the end of the CDR3; the missing end is completed from the germline J gene. Trimming removed 0 bases at V and 0 bases at J, with 13 bases between. Germline V gene sequence: CDR1 MGHRA, CDR2 YSYEKL. The CDR3 length is 17 residues. The data originate from a study of T cell clonality in common variable immunodeficiency. Both groups were predominantly of Caucasian heritage. This table comes from immunoSEQ multiplex PCR, and its TCRdb copy is limited to in-frame clones, with some not included. Captured here are approximately 34,000 clones, none seen once; the top ten comprise around 3.2%. General study points: Authors noted CVID clonality's cause needs subpopulation repertoire sequencing.

The genes are TRBV4-1 and TRBJ2-3; the D gene is possibly TRBD2 (5 bases). This receptor was obtained from a person aged 18 to 75 in good health. The sequenced material came from peripheral blood mononuclear cells. The covered CDR3 bases are TGCGCCAGCAGCCAAGACGCGGGTCCCACTAGCACAGATACG. Translation: CASSQDAGPTSTDT. The whole CDR3 protein reads CASSQDAGPTSTDTQYF.